The T cell receptor beta chain under discussion was sequenced for a study of shared clonotypes between healthy human individuals. From germline, CDR1 is MNHEY and CDR2 SVGAGI. Trimming at V came to 7 bases and at J to 1 base, leaving 9 bases not matched to a gene. The CDR3 has 15 amino acids. In regard to this clone: Its antigen is unidentified.

Deep-level running was used for the assay. In the source study's methods: ImmunoSEQ only sent back junction sequences with no quality scores, so filtering was done differently. Clones were read by immunoSEQ multiplex PCR, and TCRdb kept only the in-frame ones, dropping some. The DNA gave D and trimming, while V, J and clone size come from that table. Of a few million clones in the sample, around 93% were seen once. Terminally differentiated effector memory CD45RA+ cells were left out of the naive CD8 fraction, which was CD45RO-negative and positively selected for CCR7. Study-wide findings and caveats: The authors sampled blood alone, and tissue repertoires likely differ.

The rearrangement links TRBV6-5 to TRBJ2-5; TRBD1 matches at 7 bases. Sequenced material: naive CD8+ T cells from PBMCs. The receptor's source is a man aged 18 to 29 in good health. Some clones in this sample may be carry-over from other donors' samples. The CDR3 coding sequence is TGTGCCAGCAAACCACCAGGGGGTATCCAAGAGACCCAGTACTTC. As protein: CASKPPGGIQETQYF.